Listed here are 20 T cell receptor beta chains from one sample, sequenced in a study of blood T cells in healthy people across ages. Primers used in a second PCR of roughly 7 to 11 cycles were a sample-barcoded 5' primer and a J-beta primer mix. TCRdb redid the calling of the 5' RACE reads with MiXCR, one entry per CDR3 protein. The table shows roughly 700,000 distinct CDR3 sequences, with 20% to 25% occurring only once. These data also formed part of another study, on T cells of mothers and their children.

The sequenced material came from blood. These TCRs come from a boy aged 5-17 years in good health.

The chain joins TRBV7-2 to TRBJ1-6; maybe TRBD1 (5 bases). The V end lost 8 bases, the J end lost 10 bases, and 15 bases lay between the germline ends. Germline lookup yields CDR1 SGHTA and CDR2 FQGNSA. The CDR3 runs 13 residues. The CDR3 sequence: CASAGQGGSPLHF. CDR3 nucleotides: TGTGCCAGCGCAGGGCAGGGAGGCTCACCCCTCCACTTT.

The gene calls are TRBV29-1 and TRBJ1-1, with D perhaps matching TRBD1 (5 bases). The germline gives CDR1 SQVTM, CDR2 ANQGSEA. The V end lost 8 bases, the J end lost 12 bases, and 19 bases lay between the germline ends. The CDR3 is 11 residues long. The CDR3 DNA reads TGCAGCACCGCGGGGGGACTGGGTCCTTTCTTT. Residues: CSTAGGLGPFF.

This chain links TRBV7-3 with TRBJ2-5, with no clear D. The DNA end is a closer match to TRBJ2-1, so the J assignment may be wrong. The germline V gene has CDR1 SGHTA and CDR2 FQGTGA. The CDR3 is made up of 13 amino acids. This CDR3 is CASSLRARNEQFF. CDR3 in DNA: TGTGCCAGCAGCTTACGAGCCAGAAATGAGCAGTTCTTC.

The rearrangement joins TRBV12-3 or TRBV12-4 to TRBJ1-4; tentative D call: TRBD1 (5 bases). This CDR3 has 14 amino acids. Trimming took off 3 bases at V and 10 bases at J, with 15 bases between the two ends. The CDR3 nucleotides are TGTGCCAGCAGTTTTCTGACAGATTATGGAAAACTGTTTTTT. This codes for CASSFLTDYGKLFF.

This clonotype was found a few times. This chain uses TRBV6-5 with TRBJ2-5; D remains ambiguous. Trimming cost V 8 bases and J 4 bases, with 11 bases left between them. The CDR3 length is 12 residues. CDR1 MNHEY and CDR2 SVGAGI come from the germline V gene. This CDR3 is CASGKVRETQYF. The CDR3, as DNA: TGTGCCAGCGGAAAGGTGCGAGAGACCCAGTACTTC.

V usage is TRBV15 and J usage is TRBJ2-5; no clear D. The J call may be faulty, since TRBJ2-7 better matches the DNA end. Per germline, CDR1 LNHNV and CDR2 YYDKDF (reference sequence). The CDR3 is 8 residues long. The CDR3 sequence is CATHEQYF. CDR3 nucleotides: TGTGCCACTCACGAGCAGTACTTC.

This clonotype appeared a few times. This chain links TRBV12-3 or TRBV12-4 with TRBJ2-5, with TRBD1 matching 12 bases. The J call is uncertain, as TRBJ2-7 better fits the DNA end. CDR3 size: 12 residues. The CDR3 is CAGGQGAHEQYF. As DNA, the CDR3 is TGTGCCGGGGGACAGGGGGCCCACGAGCAGTACTTC.

This clonotype was seen only a few times. The genes are TRBV3-1 and TRBJ1-1, with D uncertain. Germline V gene lookup returns CDR1 LGHDT and CDR2 YNNKEL (reference sequence). The V gene lost 7 bases and the J gene lost 0 bases, with 12 bases spanning the gap. This CDR3 contains 14 residues. The chain's CDR3 is CASTSGPMNTEAFF. DNA for the CDR3: TGTGCCAGCACCTCTGGACCCATGAACACTGAAGCTTTCTTT.

This clonotype was seen just once. The rearrangement links TRBV7-3 to TRBJ2-2, with D perhaps TRBD2 (5 bases). CDR1 is SGHTA, CDR2 FQGTGA, per germline. Trimming shortened V by 1 base and J by 1 base, and 10 bases separated the two germline ends. The CDR3 runs 16 residues. CDR3 in DNA: TGTGCCAGCAGCTTAATGGCTAGCCAGAACACCGGGGAGCTGTTTTTT. Translated, it gives CASSLMASQNTGELFF.

This clonotype was counted once. V is TRBV28 and J is TRBJ2-7, with TRBD2 matching over 9 bases. Germline assignment: CDR1 MDHEN and CDR2 SYDVKM. V lost 5 bases to trimming and J lost 4 bases; unmatched junction nucleotides: 6. The CDR3 sequence is 14 residues long. CDR3: CASSLAGQRYEQYF. CDR3 bases: TGTGCCAGCAGTCTAGCGGGACAGAGATACGAGCAGTACTTC. The entire variable domain, with the rest obtained from reference TRBV28 and TRBJ2-7, is as follows: DVKVTQSSRYLVKRTGEKVFLECVQDMDHENMFWYRQDPGLGLRLIYFSYDVKMKEKGDIPEGYSVSREKKERFSLILESASTNQTSMYLCASSLAGQRYEQYFGPGTRLTVT.

The rearrangement uses TRBV6-1 and TRBJ2-1, with a weak D call TRBD1 (8 bases). Germline CDR1 is MNHNS and CDR2 is SASEGT. The CDR3 spans 16 residues. V shed 6 bases and J shed 6 bases, with 21 bases lying between them. The CDR3 bases are TGTGCCAGCAGCGAAACAACAGGGGGGGTTAGCAATGAGCAGTTCTTC. Amino acid sequence: CASSETTGGVSNEQFF.

This rearrangement joins TRBV7-8 to TRBJ2-1; TRBD2 is a possible D gene (6 bases). V was pared by 8 bases and J by 8 bases, with 13 bases between. This CDR3 is 12 amino acids long. Germline V gives CDR1 SGHVS, CDR2 FQNEAQ. CDR3 DNA: TGTGCCAGCGACCCGGGGACTGATGAGCAGTTCTTC. It translates to CASDPGTDEQFF. Variable domain in full (rest from reference TRBV7-8 and TRBJ2-1): GAGVSQSPRYKVAKRGQDVALRCDPISGHVSLFWYQQALGQGPEFLTYFQNEAQLDKSGLPSDRFFAERPEGSVSTLKIQRTQQEDSAVYLCASDPGTDEQFFGPGTRLTVL.

This chain links TRBV4-2 with TRBJ1-2, with a tentative D call TRBD1 (5 bases). Between the trimmed V and J ends, which lost 0 bases and 4 bases, there was a span of 15 bases. CDR1 is LGHNA and CDR2 is YNFKEQ in the germline V gene. The CDR3 length is 16 residues. In nucleotides, the CDR3 is TGTGCCAGCAGCCAAGAGTCAAGGGGCAAAGGCTATGGCTACACCTTC. Translating it yields CASSQESRGKGYGYTF.

In this sample, this clonotype turned up a few times. V gene TRBV19 combines with J gene TRBJ2-5; perhaps TRBD1 as D (6 bases). Germline V gives CDR1 LNHDA, CDR2 SQIVND (reference sequence). The CDR3 has 15 amino acids. The V and J ends lost 9 bases and 5 bases respectively, with 22 bases between them. The CDR3: CASSLSTRTVETQYF. The CDR3 DNA sequence: TGTGCCAGCTCCCTATCTACCCGGACAGTCGAGACCCAGTACTTC.

This clonotype has just a few counts. The chain combines TRBV20-1 with TRBJ1-2; tentative D call: TRBD1 (6 bases). CDR1 DFQATT and CDR2 SNEGSKA come from the germline V gene (reference sequence). This CDR3 comprises 12 residues. Deletions cut 6 bases from V and 5 bases from J, with 13 bases between. The CDR3 coding sequence is TGCAGTGCCGCGGGACATGGTTATGGCTACACCTTC. Translating it yields CSAAGHGYGYTF.

The rearrangement links TRBV28 to TRBJ1-4; 10 bases map to TRBD1. This CDR3 has 14 residues. Trimming took 8 bases from V and 11 from J; bases not matched to a gene: 11. Germline V CDR1 and CDR2: MDHEN, SYDVKM. CDR3 sequence: CASSPTGTGEKLFF. The CDR3 DNA follows: TGTGCCAGCTCCCCAACCGGGACAGGGGAGAAACTGTTTTTT.

The V and J genes are TRBV3-1 and TRBJ1-4; tentative D call: TRBD1 (6 bases). V lost 4 bases, J lost 4 bases, and 16 bases lay in between. This CDR3 is 16 amino acids long. The V gene's germline CDR1 is LGHDT and CDR2 YNNKEL (reference sequence). CDR3 amino acids: CASSRFTGKGNEKLFF. CDR3 in DNA: TGTGCCAGCAGCCGATTTACAGGGAAGGGTAATGAAAAACTGTTTTTT.

The CDR3 here is CASCSATFQETQYF. Written as DNA, the CDR3 is TGTGCCAGCTGTAGCGCGACCTTCCAAGAGACCCAGTACTTC. The chain links TRBV5-6 to TRBJ2-5, with D perhaps matching TRBD2 (5 bases). The V end lost 7 bases, the J end lost 1 base, and 14 bases lay between the germline ends. Germline CDR1 reads SGHDT; CDR2 reads YYEEEE. The CDR3 has 14 residues.

This clonotype came up a few times. The rearrangement joins TRBV5-5 to TRBJ2-7, with D possibly being TRBD2 (7 bases). V was cut by 0 bases and J by 0 bases, with 13 bases left in between. The germline gives CDR1 SGHKS, CDR2 YYEKEE (reference sequence). The CDR3 loop spans 16 amino acids. The CDR3 DNA reads TGTGCCAGCAGCTTGGCCGGGGGGCAGGACTCCTACGAGCAGTACTTC. Amino acids: CASSLAGGQDSYEQYF.

As for this clonotype: Relative to the germline gene, one junction end is altered; a read error may explain this. The J gene is TRBJ1-2, the V gene TRBV7-9; D call uncertain. This CDR3 contains 14 residues. Germline lookup yields CDR1 SEHNR and CDR2 FQNEAQ (reference sequence). The CDR3 nucleotides read TGTGCCAGCAGCTTAGAGCGGGGAGGCTATGGTTACACCTTC. Residues: CASSLERGGYGYTF.